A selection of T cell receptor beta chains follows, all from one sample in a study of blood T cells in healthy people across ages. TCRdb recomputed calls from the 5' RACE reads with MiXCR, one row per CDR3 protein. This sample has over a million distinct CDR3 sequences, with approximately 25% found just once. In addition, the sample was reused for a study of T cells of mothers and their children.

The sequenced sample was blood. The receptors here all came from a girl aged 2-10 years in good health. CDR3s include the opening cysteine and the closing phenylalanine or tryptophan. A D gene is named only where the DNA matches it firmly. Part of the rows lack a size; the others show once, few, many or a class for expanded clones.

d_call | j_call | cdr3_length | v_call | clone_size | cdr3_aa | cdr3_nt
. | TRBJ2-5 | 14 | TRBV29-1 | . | CSVSFRGVQETQYF | TGCAGCGTTAGCTTTAGGGGCGTCCAAGAGACCCAGTACTTC
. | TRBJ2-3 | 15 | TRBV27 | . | CASRASPVWGDTQYF | TGTGCCAGCAGGGCCTCACCGGTTTGGGGAGATACGCAGTATTTT
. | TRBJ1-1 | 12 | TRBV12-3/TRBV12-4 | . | CASSGAGTEAFF | TGTGCCAGCAGTGGTGCCGGCACTGAAGCTTTCTTT
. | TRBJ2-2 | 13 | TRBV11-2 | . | CASSILHTGELFF | TGTGCCAGCAGTATCCTCCACACCGGGGAGCTGTTTTTT
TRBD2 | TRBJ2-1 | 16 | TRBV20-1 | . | CSAFPIAGSSYNEQFF | TGCAGTGCTTTCCCTATAGCGGGGAGCTCCTACAATGAGCAGTTCTTC
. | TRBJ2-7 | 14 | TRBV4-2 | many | CASSPGTFSYEQYF | TGTGCCAGCAGCCCTGGGACGTTTTCCTACGAGCAGTACTTC
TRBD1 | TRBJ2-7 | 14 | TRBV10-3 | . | CAISDRGQYHEQYF | TGTGCCATCAGTGATAGGGGACAGTACCACGAGCAGTACTTC
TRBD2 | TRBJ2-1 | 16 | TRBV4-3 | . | CASERAGGLSYNEQFF | TGCGCCAGCGAAAGAGCGGGGGGTCTTTCCTACAATGAGCAGTTCTTC
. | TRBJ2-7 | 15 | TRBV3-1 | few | CASSDRTSFSYEQYF | TGTGCCAGCAGCGATAGGACATCCTTCAGCTACGAGCAGTACTTC
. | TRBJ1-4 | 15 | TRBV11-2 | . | CASSFLDAGNEKLFF | TGTGCCAGCAGCTTTTTGGATGCGGGTAATGAAAAACTGTTTTTT
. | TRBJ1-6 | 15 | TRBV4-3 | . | CASSHGTDGNSPLHF | TGCGCCAGCAGCCATGGGACGGATGGTAATTCACCCCTCCACTTT
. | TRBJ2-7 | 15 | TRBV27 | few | CASSFIGASSYEQYF | TGTGCCAGCAGTTTTATAGGGGCCAGCTCCTACGAGCAGTACTTC
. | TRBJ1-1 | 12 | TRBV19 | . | CASRLGEREAFF | TGTGCCAGTAGGCTCGGGGAGCGGGAGGCTTTCTTT
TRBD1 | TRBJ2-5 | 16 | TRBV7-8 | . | CASSHTSGTGEETQYF | TGTGCCAGCAGCCACACCTCCGGGACAGGGGAAGAGACCCAGTACTTC